These T cell receptor beta chains were read from a single sample in a study of cytomegalovirus exposure and HLA in healthy donors. Some clones are missing from TCRdb's copy, which holds only in-frame ones; the method was immunoSEQ multiplex PCR. Among 130,000 to 150,000 clones listed, about 78% were seen once. Material: PBMCs. Receptor source: a man between 40 and 49 years old in good health and CMV-seropositive. The CDR3 runs from the conserved cysteine through the conserved F or W. A D gene is named only where the DNA matches it firmly. Where a row states a size, it is once, few, many or the class of an expanded clone; other rows omit it.

.	TRBJ2-6	TRBD1	TRBV19	CASSIAGQGFGANVLTF	TGTGCCAGTAGTATAGCGGGACAGGGGTTTGGGGCCAACGTCCTGACTTTC
.	TRBJ1-4	TRBD1	TRBV25-1	CASSERRGKSEKLFF	TGTGCCAGCAGTGAACGCAGGGGGAAGAGTGAAAAACTGTTTTTT
.	TRBJ2-7	.	TRBV4-3	CASSQDETAGYSYEQYF	TGCGCCAGCAGCCAAGACGAGACGGCGGGATACTCCTACGAGCAGTACTTC
few	TRBJ1-4	.	TRBV5-8	CASSLRAGLREKLFF	TGTGCCAGCAGCTTGCGGGCAGGGTTGCGAGAAAAACTGTTTTTT
.	TRBJ2-5	.	TRBV7-2	CASSRNYRGAGYQETQYF	TGTGCCAGCAGCCGTAATTACCGGGGGGCGGGGTACCAAGAGACCCAGTACTTC
.	TRBJ1-1	.	TRBV4-1	CASSQGQFNTEAFF	TGCGCCAGCAGCCAAGGACAGTTTAACACTGAAGCTTTCTTT
.	TRBJ2-2	TRBD2	TRBV9	CASSELLAGGPGELFF	TGTGCCAGCAGCGAATTACTAGCGGGGGGGCCGGGGGAGCTGTTTTTT
once	TRBJ1-2	.	TRBV4-3	CASSLTHPQGKRNYGYTF	TGCGCCAGCAGTCTGACTCACCCACAGGGTAAAAGGAACTATGGCTACACCTTC
.	TRBJ2-2	TRBD2	TRBV4-2	CASSQGTSDTGELFF	TGTGCCAGCAGCCAAGGGACTAGCGACACCGGGGAGCTGTTTTTT
.	TRBJ2-5	.	TRBV19	CASSILAGSSQYF	TGTGCCAGTAGTATTCTGGCAGGGTCGTCCCAGTACTTC
few	TRBJ1-1	.	TRBV19	CASSIGLIEAFF	TGTGCCAGTAGTATAGGCCTAATTGAAGCTTTCTTT
.	TRBJ1-4	TRBD1	TRBV7-9	CASSLMTGGEKLFF	TGTGCCAGCAGCTTAATGACAGGGGGGGAAAAACTGTTTTTT
.	TRBJ1-2	.	TRBV7-2	CASSISRDTYGYTF	TGTGCCAGCAGTATCAGTAGGGACACTTATGGCTACACCTTC
.	TRBJ1-1	.	TRBV7-9	CASSLGGGLGDTEAFF	TGTGCCAGCAGCTTAGGCGGGGGCTTGGGGGACACTGAAGCTTTCTTT
.	TRBJ2-7	.	TRBV7-8	CASSLDVWGGALSYEQYF	TGTGCCAGCAGCTTAGATGTATGGGGGGGCGCTCTTTCCTACGAGCAGTACTTC
.	TRBJ2-3	.	TRBV29-1	CSTYGGTTDTQYF	TGCAGCACCTACGGGGGAACTACAGATACGCAGTATTTT
.	TRBJ1-1	.	TRBV11-2	CASSLAGPPGAEAFF	TGTGCCAGCAGCTTAGCTGGCCCCCCTGGAGCTGAAGCTTTCTTT
.	TRBJ1-3	.	TRBV5-1	CASSLDRSSGNTIYF	TGCGCCAGCAGCTTGGACAGAAGCTCTGGAAACACCATATATTTT
.	TRBJ2-7	.	TRBV4-3	CASSHGPVSGEQYF	TGCGCCAGCAGCCACGGCCCAGTCTCGGGGGAGCAGTACTTC
.	TRBJ2-1	TRBD2	TRBV7-9	CASSLAGGIDEQFF	TGTGCCAGCAGCTTAGCGGGGGGGATAGATGAGCAGTTCTTC
.	TRBJ2-7	TRBD2	TRBV27	CASSLGLAGTYEQYF	TGTGCCAGCAGTTTAGGACTAGCGGGGACCTACGAGCAGTACTTC
.	TRBJ1-3	.	TRBV2	CASSVFGTVRGNTIYF	TGTGCCAGCAGTGTTTTCGGGACTGTGAGGGGAAACACCATATATTTT
.	TRBJ2-3	.	TRBV2	CASSEEGFEKTDTQYF	TGTGCCAGCAGTGAGGAGGGGTTTGAGAAAACAGATACGCAGTATTTT
.	TRBJ1-1	TRBD1	TRBV7-9	CASSSTDGTGNTEAFF	TGTGCCAGCAGCTCTACCGACGGGACAGGCAACACTGAAGCTTTCTTT
few	TRBJ1-5	.	TRBV19	CASRPVRVDQPQHF	TGTGCCAGTAGGCCTGTGAGGGTGGATCAGCCCCAGCATTTT
.	TRBJ1-5	.	TRBV5-6	CASSWGGGGQPQHF	TGTGCCAGCAGCTGGGGCGGGGGGGGTCAGCCCCAGCATTTT
.	TRBJ1-2	.	TRBV6-4	CASSAQVLILFYGYTF	TGTGCCAGCAGTGCCCAGGTCCTGATACTCTTCTATGGCTACACCTTC
few	TRBJ1-1	.	TRBV30	CAWSVLGTPIPRRAFF	TGTGCCTGGAGTGTACTCGGTACACCCATTCCCCGGAGAGCTTTCTTT
.	TRBJ1-4	.	TRBV7-2	CASSLSGKATNEKLFF	TGTGCCAGCAGCTTAAGCGGCAAGGCAACTAATGAAAAACTGTTTTTT
.	TRBJ2-1	.	TRBV9	CASSAGGDRYNEQFF	TGTGCCAGCAGCGCCGGGGGGGACAGATACAATGAGCAGTTCTTC
.	TRBJ2-7	TRBD2	TRBV11-2	CASSLATSGSHEQYF	TGTGCCAGCAGCTTAGCGACTAGCGGGAGCCACGAGCAGTACTTC
.	TRBJ2-2	.	TRBV4-3	CASSPVAVLEPVTGELFF	TGCGCCAGCAGCCCAGTAGCGGTCTTGGAGCCTGTCACCGGGGAGCTGTTTTTT
.	TRBJ1-4	.	TRBV7-9	CASSLDSSSGEKLFF	TGTGCCAGCAGCTTGGACTCCTCGAGTGGGGAAAAACTGTTTTTT
.	TRBJ2-7	TRBD1	TRBV7-9	CASSLVMGTGGHEQYF	TGTGCCAGCAGCTTAGTTATGGGGACAGGGGGCCATGAGCAGTACTTC
.	TRBJ1-2	.	TRBV6-6	CASSYSKSVLFGYTF	TGTGCCAGCAGTTACTCGAAATCGGTGCTATTCGGCTACACCTTC
.	TRBJ2-7	.	TRBV21-1	CASSNVASGIRYEQYF	.
.	TRBJ1-6	.	TRBV28	CASSRTAGDSPLHF	TGTGCCAGCAGTCGGACTGCTGGGGATTCACCCCTCCACTTT
.	TRBJ2-7	TRBD1	TRBV4-1	CASSQPGTAYEQYF	TGCGCCAGCAGCCAGCCTGGGACAGCTTACGAGCAGTACTTC
.	TRBJ2-7	TRBD1	TRBV7-8	CASSFSTGTGGYEQYF	TGTGCCAGCAGCTTCTCGACCGGGACAGGAGGTTACGAGCAGTACTTC
.	TRBJ1-2	TRBD1	TRBV5-6	CASSASGTGDGGYTF	TGTGCCAGCAGCGCCTCCGGGACAGGCGACGGGGGCTACACCTTC
.	TRBJ1-4	.	TRBV5-6	CASSLGAGINEKLFF	TGTGCCAGCAGCTTGGGGGCAGGGATTAATGAAAAACTGTTTTTT
once	TRBJ2-5	.	TRBV20-1	CSASRQETQYF	TGCAGTGCTAGCCGCCAAGAGACCCAGTACTTC
.	TRBJ2-1	.	TRBV27	CASSVRNEQFF	TGTGCCAGCAGCGTCCGCAATGAGCAGTTCTTC
.	TRBJ2-4	.	TRBV2	CASSDPRIGRNIQYF	TGTGCCAGCAGTGATCCCCGGATAGGGAGAAACATTCAGTACTTC
.	TRBJ1-1	.	TRBV19	CASQAQLNTEAFF	TGTGCCAGTCAGGCCCAATTGAACACTGAAGCTTTCTTT